The text below deals with one TCR beta chain. Adults between about 18 and 89 years of age took part from 20 to 25 US areas. Participants reported their clinical history, and cohort assignment relied on those reports. The data originate from a study of blood T cell repertoires in COVID-19. Looking at the study overall: Samples representing acute and convalescent COVID-19 were sourced from the United States, Italy and Spain.

Original processing notes: Estimation of nucleated cell counts was performed using reference gene primer amplification. Produced via immunoSEQ multiplex PCR; TCRdb's table is partial and in-frame only. D and trimming were read from the DNA, whereas the V and J calls and clone size are those reported in that table. The profile covers roughly 200,000 clones, with around 83% appearing a single time and under 30% taken by the ten largest. This sequence originates from a woman aged 40 to 49 in a cohort exposed to, infected with or recovered from COVID-19 (not recorded which). The material sequenced was PBMCs or T cells enriched from blood (not recorded which).

CDR3 region: CASSVGVSSYNEQFF. Here the CDR3 DNA reads TGTGCCAGCAGCGTCGGTGTGAGCTCCTACAATGAGCAGTTCTTC. V is TRBV5-8 and J is TRBJ2-1; no reliable D call. Trimming stripped 4 bases from V and 0 bases from J, with 11 bases between. In germline, CDR1 is SGHTS, CDR2 YDEGEE. This CDR3 has 15 residues.